The 24 T cell receptor beta chains listed next were all sequenced from one sample in a study of blood T cell repertoires in COVID-19. TCRdb's copy holds only in-frame clones and misses some; the assay was immunoSEQ multiplex PCR. The data contain about 290,000 clones, around 90% of them singletons. Sequencing was carried out using PBMCs or T cells enriched from blood (not recorded which). All receptors come from a woman aged 40 to 49 who had recovered from COVID-19.

J is TRBJ2-7 and V is TRBV5-1; maybe TRBD1 (5 bases). V dropped 4 bases and J dropped 9 bases, with 11 bases sitting between them. Germline values: CDR1 SGHRS, CDR2 YFSETQ. This CDR3 region has 11 residues. CDR3 region: CASSLAGLQYF. As DNA, the CDR3 is TGCGCCAGCAGCCTCGCAGGGCTGCAGTACTTC.

The gene calls are TRBV18 and TRBJ1-5; TRBD1 might be the D (5 bases). The V gene's germline CDR1 is KGHSH and CDR2 LQKENI. The V end lost 8 bases, the J end lost 7 bases, and 18 bases lay between the germline ends. The CDR3 has 14 amino acids. In nucleotides, the CDR3 is TGTGCCAGCACCTCCGTGGGGCAAGGGCAGCCCCAGCATTTT. This encodes CASTSVGQGQPQHF. The full variable domain, with the rest looked up from reference TRBV18 and TRBJ1-5, is NAGVMQNPRHLVRRRGQEARLRCSPMKGHSHVYWYRQLPEEGLKFMVYLQKENIIDESGMPKERFSAEFPKEGPSILRIQQVVRGDSAAYFCASTSVGQGQPQHFGDGTRLSIL.

The chain has TRBV4-1 and TRBJ1-5; TRBD1 is a possible D gene (5 bases). This CDR3 is built from 18 residues. V was pared by 1 base and J by 7 bases, with 23 bases between. CDR1 and CDR2 (germline): MGHRA, YSYEKL. CDR3 amino acids: CASSQVGLSVEGRQPQHF. DNA of the CDR3: TGCGCCAGCAGCCAAGTAGGTCTATCCGTCGAGGGGAGGCAGCCCCAGCATTTT.

The rearrangement links TRBV3-1 (or the pseudogene TRBV3-2) to TRBJ2-5; TRBD2 aligns across 13 bases. The germline V gene has CDR1 LGHDT and CDR2 YNNKEL (reference sequence). The V segment lost 3 bases and the J segment 9 bases; nucleotides outside the gene matches: 25. This CDR3 is built from 21 residues. The CDR3 loop is CASSHASGLAGYRTLRGAQYF. The CDR3 nucleotides are TGTGCCAGCAGCCATGCGTCGGGACTAGCGGGGTATAGAACCCTGAGGGGCGCCCAGTACTTC.

The rearrangement uses TRBV14 and TRBJ2-1; possible D gene TRBD1, 6 bases. CDR1 SGHDN and CDR2 FVKESK come from the germline V gene. With 4 bases removed from V and 6 bases from J, the gap between germline ends came to 10 bases. This CDR3 comprises 13 residues. The CDR3 DNA sequence: TGTGCCAGCAGCCGGGGGCTGATCAATGAGCAGTTCTTC. It is translated as CASSRGLINEQFF. Variable domain in full (rest from reference TRBV14 and TRBJ2-1): EAGVTQFPSHSVIEKGQTVTLRCDPISGHDNLYWYRRVMGKEIKFLLHFVKESKQDESGMPNNRFLAERTGGTYSTLKVQPAELEDSGVYFCASSRGLINEQFFGPGTRLTVL.

In regard to this clone: At one of its ends the junction is not consistent with the germline gene, which may arise from a read error. The chain has TRBV10-1 and TRBJ2-2, with 16 bases identical to TRBD2. This CDR3 has 12 residues. CDR1 is WNHNN, CDR2 SYGVQD, per germline (reference sequence). The CDR3 spells CASGTSGGGLFF. CDR3 DNA: TGCGCCAGCGGGACTAGCGGGGGGGGGCTGTTTTTT.

CDR3 protein: CASSPHRDLTNGYTF. For the CDR3, the DNA is TGTGCCAGCTCACCCCATCGGGATCTAACTAATGGCTACACCTTC. The chain links TRBV18 to TRBJ1-2, with D unclear. CDR3 length: 15 amino acids. V was clipped by 3 bases and J by 6 bases, with 17 bases between them. CDR1 is KGHSH and CDR2 is LQKENI in the germline V gene.

The chain has TRBV11-3 and TRBJ2-2; D ambiguous. Germline V gene sequence: CDR1 SGHNT, CDR2 YENEEA. V dropped 5 bases and J dropped 1 base, with 2 bases sitting between them. The length of the CDR3 is 12 residues. This CDR3 is CASSLNTGELFF. CDR3 sequence (DNA): TGTGCCAGCAGCCTGAACACCGGGGAGCTGTTTTTT.

The V gene is TRBV18, the J gene TRBJ2-1, with 15 positions matching TRBD2. The CDR3 extends over 16 amino acids. Germline-derived CDR1 and CDR2 are KGHSH and LQKENI. Trimming cost V 5 bases and J 6 bases; bases outside gene matches: 5. CDR3 region: CASSSGLAGGPNEQFF. CDR3 DNA: TGTGCCAGCTCATCCGGACTAGCGGGAGGGCCCAATGAGCAGTTCTTC.

This chain joins TRBV4-1 and TRBJ1-5; TRBD1 matches at 7 bases. J gave up 4 bases and V 4 bases, and 10 bases lay outside the gene matches. Germline V gene sequence: CDR1 MGHRA, CDR2 YSYEKL. This CDR3 is 16 amino acids long. In DNA form, the CDR3 reads TGCGCCAGCAGCCTATTACCCGGGACAGAGAATCAGCCCCAGCATTTT. It specifies CASSLLPGTENQPQHF.

The chain links TRBV5-3 to TRBJ1-2; no firm D call. TRBV5-3 is filed as an ORF, its function uncertain. Trimming shortened V by 5 bases and J by 4 bases, and 15 bases separated the two germline ends. The CDR3 loop spans 14 amino acids. The CDR3 is CARSRERLCYGYTF. The CDR3, as DNA: TGTGCCAGAAGTCGCGAAAGACTTTGCTATGGCTACACCTTC.

This clone was observed a few times. The CDR3 region is CASSVEGVQIGVAGNTIYF. CDR3 DNA sequence: TGTGCCAGCAGCGTAGAAGGGGTGCAAATTGGAGTTGCTGGAAACACCATATATTTT. This chain joins TRBV9 and TRBJ1-3; weak D call: TRBD1 (5 bases). This CDR3 has 19 residues. Trimming removed 0 bases at V and 2 bases at J, with 21 bases between. Germline CDR1 reads SGDLS; CDR2 reads YYNGEE.

The rearrangement uses TRBV30 and TRBJ1-3, with D unclear. V was trimmed by 0 bases and J by 2 bases, leaving 14 bases between them. This CDR3 comprises 16 residues. From germline, CDR1 is GTSNPN and CDR2 SVGIG (reference sequence). CDR3 sequence (DNA): TGTGCCTGGAGTGTACTATTAAGAGGCGCTGGAAACACCATATATTTT. Its translation: CAWSVLLRGAGNTIYF.

J is TRBJ1-2 and V is TRBV29-1, with D tentatively TRBD1 (6 bases). Germline V gene data show CDR1 as SQVTM and CDR2 as ANQGSEA. The V end was cut by 2 bases, the J end by 8 bases, with 15 bases between. The CDR3 totals 13 residues. For the CDR3, the DNA is TGCAGCGTTGAAACTGGGGGCTTTAAGGGCTACACCTTC. Amino acids: CSVETGGFKGYTF.

A few counts support this clone. This chain links TRBV2 with TRBJ1-2; 9 bases match TRBD1. This CDR3 has 15 amino acids. Losses at the gene ends were 9 bases for V and 4 bases for J; bases not matched to a gene: 12. Germline V gene data show CDR1 as SNHLY and CDR2 as FYNNEI. The CDR3 DNA follows: TGTGCCAGTTTTAACGGACAGGGGCGAGGCTATGGCTACACCTTC. It specifies CASFNGQGRGYGYTF.

The rearrangement links TRBV29-1 to TRBJ1-2; TRBD1 matches at 8 bases. V dropped 6 bases and J dropped 2; count of bases not matched to a gene: 5. Germline CDR1 and CDR2: SQVTM and ANQGSEA. The CDR3 contains 13 residues. As DNA, the CDR3 is TGCAGCGTCCGGGACAGGCTCAACTATGGCTACACCTTC. This codes for CSVRDRLNYGYTF. Full variable domain (remainder filled in from reference TRBV29-1 and TRBJ1-2): SAVISQKPSRDICQRGTSLTIQCQVDSQVTMMFWYRQQPGQSLTLIATANQGSEATYESGFVIDKFPISRPNLTFSTLTVSNMSPEDSSIYLCSVRDRLNYGYTFGSGTRLTVV.

The chain couples TRBV7-8 to TRBJ1-1; 8 bases are shared with TRBD1. From germline, CDR1 is SGHVS and CDR2 FQNEAQ. With V trimmed by 2 bases and J by 5 bases, 7 bases remained unmatched. This CDR3 comprises 15 residues. The CDR3 DNA reads as TGTGCCAGCAGCTTATTAGACAGGGGTTTAACTGAAGCTTTCTTT. Its protein product is CASSLLDRGLTEAFF.

The J gene is TRBJ2-1, the V gene TRBV5-1, with 7 bases matching TRBD1. This CDR3 has 14 amino acids. V gave up 4 bases and J gave up 8 bases; unmatched junction bases: 9. Germline V gene lookup returns CDR1 SGHRS and CDR2 YFSETQ. DNA for the CDR3: TGCGCCAGCAGCCGACAGGGCTCCCTCGATGAGCAGTTCTTC. Protein product: CASSRQGSLDEQFF.

This clone appeared once. The genes are TRBV12-3 or TRBV12-4 and TRBJ1-1, with D perhaps matching TRBD1 (6 bases). The CDR3 spans 13 residues. V gave up 3 bases and J gave up 7 bases, with 12 bases separating them. The CDR3 region is CASSFWDTNEAFF. In nucleotides, the CDR3 is TGTGCCAGCAGTTTCTGGGACACCAATGAAGCTTTCTTT.

The V call is TRBV3-1 (or the pseudogene TRBV3-2), the J call TRBJ1-6; 8 bases fit TRBD1. The CDR3 spans 15 residues. Germline trimming cut 1 base from V and 8 bases from J; bases unmatched to any gene: 4. Germline loops: CDR1 LGHDT, CDR2 YNNKEL (reference sequence). DNA of the CDR3: TGTGCCAGCAGCCAAGGGACAGGGACGTATTCACCCCTCCACTTT. Protein sequence: CASSQGTGTYSPLHF.

The V and J genes are TRBV18 and TRBJ1-1; D unclear. Germline V CDR1 and CDR2: KGHSH, LQKENI. The ends were cut back, 2 bases at V and 10 bases at J, with 14 bases in the middle. The CDR3 covers 13 residues. This CDR3 reads CASSPALGVPAFF. The CDR3 DNA follows: TGTGCCAGCTCACCAGCCCTCGGGGTTCCAGCTTTCTTT.

The V and J genes are TRBV2 and TRBJ2-3; D uncertain. V lost 6 bases and J lost 1, with 5 bases in between. Looked up from germline, CDR1 is SNHLY and CDR2 is FYNNEI. The length of the CDR3 is 12 residues. The CDR3 protein is CASRSGTDTQYF. As DNA, the CDR3 is TGTGCCAGCAGATCAGGCACAGATACGCAGTATTTT.

The gene calls are TRBV19 and TRBJ1-4; a possible D gene is TRBD1 (6 bases). The CDR3 totals 14 residues. V was clipped by 5 bases and J by 6 bases, with 13 bases between them. Germline-derived CDR1 and CDR2 are LNHDA and SQIVND (reference sequence). The chain's CDR3 is CASSRDTPYEKLFF. The CDR3 DNA reads as TGTGCCAGTAGTCGGGACACCCCATATGAAAAACTGTTTTTT. The variable domain in full, with the rest retrieved from reference TRBV19 and TRBJ1-4, is DGGITQSPKYLFRKEGQNVTLSCEQNLNHDAMYWYRQDPGQGLRLIYYSQIVNDFQKGDIAEGYSVSREKKESFPLTVTSAQKNPTAFYLCASSRDTPYEKLFFGSGTQLSVL.

The chain carries TRBV9 and TRBJ1-4, with 9 nucleotides matching TRBD1. The CDR3 length is 16 residues. Germline V gives CDR1 SGDLS, CDR2 YYNGEE. Germline trimming cut 1 base from V and 8 bases from J; bases unmatched to any gene: 9. The CDR3 sequence: CASSVISGQGREKLFF. The CDR3 bases are TGTGCCAGCAGCGTAATATCGGGACAGGGCCGGGAAAAACTGTTTTTT.